A selection of T cell receptor beta chains follows, all from one sample in a study of T cell clones after liver transplantation. Clones were sequenced by immunoSEQ multiplex PCR, and TCRdb holds only the in-frame ones, with some missing. The sample lists around 100,000 clones, 84% seen once, with about 2.8% in the top ten. The sample was CD4+ T cells from blood, taken around 48 months after liver transplant. These TCRs come from a human patient who received a liver transplant. Among the T cells, some may be from the graft donor. Both conserved end residues are part of each CDR3. A D gene is named only where the DNA matches it firmly. The listing skips clone size in some rows; elsewhere it reads once, few, many or a size class.

v_gene	abundance	d_gene	len	j_gene	CDR3nt	CDR3aa
TRBV18	few	TRBD1	18	TRBJ2-7	TGTGCCAGCTCACCAGCGGGACAGGGTAGGAGGGGAACCTACGAGCAGTACTTC	CASSPAGQGRRGTYEQYF
TRBV7-2	-	TRBD1	13	TRBJ2-7	TGTGCCAGCAGCTCACAGGGGAATGGCGAGCAGTACTTC	CASSSQGNGEQYF
TRBV5-1	-	-	14	TRBJ2-3	TGCGCCACAACGGACACCTCTAGCACAGATACGCAGTATTTT	CATTDTSSTDTQYF
TRBV5-1	-	TRBD1	16	TRBJ1-1	TGCGCCAGCAGCTTTGGCAGGGGGCCACTGAACACTGAAGCTTTCTTT	CASSFGRGPLNTEAFF
TRBV5-1	once	-	20	TRBJ2-1	TGCGCCAGCAGCTTGACTAGCGAGGGGGCGTTAAAAAGGGAGAACAATGAGCAGTTCTTC	CASSLTSEGALKRENNEQFF
TRBV27	-	TRBD2	14	TRBJ2-5	TGTGCCAGCAGTTCCGGACTAGCCCACGAGACCCAGTACTTC	CASSSGLAHETQYF
TRBV5-1	-	TRBD2	14	TRBJ2-7	TGCGCCAGCCGTACTAGCGGAGGCGGTAACGAGCAGTACTTC	CASRTSGGGNEQYF
TRBV7-9	once	TRBD2	18	TRBJ2-3	TGTGCCAGCAGCTTAACGAAAGGACTAGCGGTTGGCACAGATACGCAGTATTTT	CASSLTKGLAVGTDTQYF
TRBV27	-	TRBD1	20	TRBJ1-6	TGTGCCAGCAGTCCTCCACGGACAGGGGGCATTAGTTCCTATAATTCACCCCTCCACTTT	CASSPPRTGGISSYNSPLHF
TRBV5-4	-	TRBD2	16	TRBJ2-7	TGTGCCAGCACGGGTGGCGGGAGAACCTATCCTAGGGAGCAGTACTTC	CASTGGGRTYPREQYF
TRBV9	-	-	14	TRBJ2-3	TGTGCCAGCAGCGGGGGCCTCAGCACAGATACGCAGTATTTT	CASSGGLSTDTQYF
TRBV18	-	TRBD1	15	TRBJ1-1	TGTGCCAGCTCACCAGAACAGGGGTGGTACACTGAAGCTTTCTTT	CASSPEQGWYTEAFF
TRBV7-2	-	-	14	TRBJ1-5	TGTGCCAGCAGCCTCCGAAGAGGCAATCAGCCCCAGCATTTT	CASSLRRGNQPQHF
TRBV6-1	-	TRBD2	17	TRBJ2-7	TGTGCCAGCAGTGAAGTCCTAGCGGGGACCTCCTCCTACGAGCAGTACTTC	CASSEVLAGTSSYEQYF